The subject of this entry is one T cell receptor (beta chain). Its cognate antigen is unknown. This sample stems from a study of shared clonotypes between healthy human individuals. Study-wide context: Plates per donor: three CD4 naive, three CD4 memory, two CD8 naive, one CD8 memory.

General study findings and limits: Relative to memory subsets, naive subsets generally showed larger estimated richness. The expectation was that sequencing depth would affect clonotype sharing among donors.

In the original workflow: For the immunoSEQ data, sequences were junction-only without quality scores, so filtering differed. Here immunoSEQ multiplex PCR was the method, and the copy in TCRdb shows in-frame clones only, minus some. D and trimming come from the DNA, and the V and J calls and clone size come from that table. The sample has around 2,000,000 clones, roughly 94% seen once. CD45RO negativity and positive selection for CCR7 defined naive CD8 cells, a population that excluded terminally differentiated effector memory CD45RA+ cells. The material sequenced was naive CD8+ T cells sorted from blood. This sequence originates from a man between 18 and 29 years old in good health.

CDR3 in amino acids: CASSPAGSNEQYF. The CDR3 DNA sequence: TGTGCCAGCAGTCCTGCCGGGTCCAACGAGCAGTACTTC. The chain uses TRBV6-6 and TRBJ2-7; D call uncertain. The germline V and J ends were trimmed by 5 bases and 5 bases, with 13 bases remaining between them. The germline gives CDR1 MNHNY, CDR2 SVGAGI (reference sequence). The CDR3 runs to 13 residues.